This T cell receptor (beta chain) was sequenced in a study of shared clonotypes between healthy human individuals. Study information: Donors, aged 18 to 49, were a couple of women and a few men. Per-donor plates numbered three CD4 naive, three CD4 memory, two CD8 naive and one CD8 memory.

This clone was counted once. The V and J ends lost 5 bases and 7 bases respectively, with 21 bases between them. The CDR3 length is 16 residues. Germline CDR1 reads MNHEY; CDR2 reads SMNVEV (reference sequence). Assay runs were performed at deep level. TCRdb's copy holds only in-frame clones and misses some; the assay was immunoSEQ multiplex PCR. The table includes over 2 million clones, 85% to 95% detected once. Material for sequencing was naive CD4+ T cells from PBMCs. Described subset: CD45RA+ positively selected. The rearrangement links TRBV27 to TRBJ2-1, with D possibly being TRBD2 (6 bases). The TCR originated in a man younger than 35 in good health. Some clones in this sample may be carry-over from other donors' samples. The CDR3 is CASSHKGSVGGNEQFF. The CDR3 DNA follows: TGTGCCAGCAGTCACAAGGGATCCGTTGGGGGGAATGAGCAGTTCTTC.